Listed below are T cell receptor beta chains from one sample, sequenced in a study of cytomegalovirus exposure and HLA in healthy donors. Profiled with immunoSEQ multiplex PCR; TCRdb holds only in-frame clones, not every one. The sample shows 150,000 to 200,000 clones, roughly 85% of them seen only once. The sequenced sample was PBMCs. The receptor source for this set is a woman between 50 and 59 years old in good health and CMV-seropositive. The CDR3 runs from the conserved cysteine through the conserved F or W. The D gene is left open where the match is weak. Size values are once, few and many counts, or a class for expanded clones, and some rows have none.

>TRBV7-9|TRBD2|TRBJ2-3|-
CASSSGLVGDTDTQYF
TGTGCCAGCAGCTCGGGACTAGTAGGAGACACAGATACGCAGTATTTT
>TRBV4-1|-|TRBJ2-6|-
CASSQIGRTRLIGGANVLTF
TGCGCCAGCAGCCAAATAGGGAGGACTCGACTGATAGGGGGGGCCAACGTCCTGACTTTC
>TRBV4-1|-|TRBJ2-7|-
CASSQDRDYEQYF
TGCGCCAGCAGCCAAGATCGGGACTACGAGCAGTACTTC
>TRBV10-3|-|TRBJ1-5|-
CAIKREEGQPQHF
TGTGCCATCAAAAGGGAAGAGGGTCAGCCCCAGCATTTT
>TRBV28|TRBD1|TRBJ1-4|once
CASRQTGNSPTNEKLFF
TGTGCCAGCAGGCAGACAGGGAATAGTCCAACTAATGAAAAACTGTTTTTT
>TRBV14|TRBD1|TRBJ1-4|-
CASRGDSRREKLFF
TGTGCCAGCAGGGGGGACAGTCGGCGCGAAAAACTGTTTTTT
>TRBV27|TRBD1|TRBJ2-3|-
CASSITGGYADTQYF
TGTGCCAGCAGCATTACAGGGGGTTACGCAGATACGCAGTATTTT
>TRBV7-8|TRBD1|TRBJ2-5|-
CASSLAAGTAKETQYF
TGTGCCAGCAGCTTAGCGGCCGGGACAGCTAAAGAGACCCAGTACTTC
>TRBV7-2|TRBD2|TRBJ2-5|-
CASSPQALAGQETQYF
TGTGCCAGCAGCCCCCAAGCACTAGCGGGGCAAGAGACCCAGTACTTC
>TRBV2|TRBD1|TRBJ1-1|once
CASMKQGIRGTEAFF
TGTGCCAGCATGAAACAGGGGATTCGAGGCACTGAAGCTTTCTTT
>TRBV28|TRBD2|TRBJ2-1|once
CATGDLAGSYNEQFF
TGTGCCACCGGTGATTTAGCGGGGTCCTACAATGAGCAGTTCTTC
>TRBV29-1|-|TRBJ1-2|-
CSVESHGYGYTF
TGCAGCGTTGAAAGCCACGGCTATGGCTACACCTTC
>TRBV7-9|TRBD1|TRBJ2-2|-
CASSPKGGEGGELFF
TGTGCCAGCAGCCCCAAAGGGGGCGAAGGCGGGGAGCTGTTTTTT
>TRBV7-2|TRBD1|TRBJ1-6|-
CASSTDRVGNSPLHF
TGTGCCAGCAGCACAGACAGGGTGGGAAATTCACCCCTCCACTTT
>TRBV5-6|TRBD2|TRBJ2-2|-
CASSIGLAGLAGELFF
TGTGCCAGCAGCATAGGACTAGCGGGGCTTGCCGGGGAGCTGTTTTTT
>TRBV28|-|TRBJ1-5|-
CASIRGSNQPQHF
TGTGCCAGCATCAGGGGATCCAATCAGCCCCAGCATTTT
>TRBV14|TRBD2|TRBJ2-2|-
CASSQGLARNTGELFF
TGTGCCAGCAGCCAAGGACTAGCGAGGAACACCGGGGAGCTGTTTTTT
>TRBV4-2|-|TRBJ1-1|-
CASSPRGLNTEAFF
TGTGCCAGCAGCCCCCGGGGGTTGAACACTGAAGCTTTCTTT
>TRBV5-8|-|TRBJ1-1|-
CASSSTGPTEAFF
TGTGCCAGCAGTTCCACCGGTCCCACTGAAGCTTTCTTT
>TRBV25-1|TRBD2|TRBJ2-2|-
CASSVGTSGRARTGELFF
TGTGCCAGCAGTGTCGGGACTAGCGGGAGGGCACGTACCGGGGAGCTGTTTTTT
>TRBV4-1|TRBD2|TRBJ2-5|-
CASRDRLAGSSGTQYF
TGCGCCAGCAGGGATAGACTAGCGGGGTCTTCGGGGACCCAGTACTTC
>TRBV6-5|-|TRBJ2-1|-
CASSYSGPTYNEQFF
TGTGCCAGCAGTTACTCCGGTCCCACCTACAATGAGCAGTTCTTC
>TRBV25-1|-|TRBJ2-3|-
CASSGLRDTQYF
TGTGCCAGCAGTGGGTTGCGTGATACGCAGTATTTT
>TRBV5-4|-|TRBJ1-6|-
CASSLTMGGGVLHF
TGTGCCAGCAGCCTCACGATGGGTGGAGGTGTCCTCCACTTT
>TRBV7-7|-|TRBJ2-5|-
CASSLAPGGETQYF
TGTGCTAGCAGCTTAGCGCCCGGGGGAGAGACCCAGTACTTC
>TRBV11-2|-|TRBJ1-3|-
CASSAGNPYSGNTIYF
TGTGCCAGCAGCGCAGGAAATCCCTACTCTGGAAACACCATATATTTT
>TRBV4-1|-|TRBJ1-3|-
CASSQLPGNSGNTIYF
TGCGCCAGCAGCCAACTCCCGGGGAACTCTGGAAACACCATATATTTT
>TRBV7-2|-|TRBJ2-2|-
CASSDTGSRPTGELFF
TGTGCCAGCTCAGATACGGGGTCTCGACCCACCGGGGAGCTGTTTTTT
>TRBV15|-|TRBJ1-5|-
CATSIGTRGDQPQHF
TGTGCCACCAGTATCGGAACGCGGGGAGATCAGCCCCAGCATTTT
>TRBV2|-|TRBJ2-7|-
CASTSPQETSYEQYF
TGTGCCAGCACCTCCCCACAGGAGACCTCCTACGAGCAGTACTTC
>TRBV28|-|TRBJ1-2|-
CASSLSRTEYGYTF
TGTGCCAGCAGTTTAAGTCGGACAGAGTATGGCTACACCTTC
>TRBV19|-|TRBJ2-3|-
CASSILAGGTDTQYF
TGTGCCAGTAGTATCCTGGCGGGCGGCACAGATACGCAGTATTTT